This TCR beta chain was identified in a study of beta chain features in type 1 diabetes. As for the study in general: Healthy donors and patients showed comparable age, gender and cell yields.

Notes on this clone: The antigen remains undetermined.

Findings and caveats of the study: Individuals with type 1 diabetes displayed fewer insertions and more deletions at VDJ junctions.

Expressed TCRB transcripts got sequenced, as all isolated RNA was reverse transcribed. The table came from immunoSEQ multiplex PCR; TCRdb's copy has only in-frame clones and leaves some out. The sample lists 450,000 or so clones, roughly 10% seen once, with over 0.035% in the top ten. The sample was naive CD4+ T cells from blood. This clonotype was obtained from a woman aged 18-35 years in good health.

This chain's CDR3 is CASSYSGLAGIYEQYF. The CDR3 DNA is TGTGCCAGCAGTTACTCGGGACTAGCGGGGATCTACGAGCAGTACTTC. V is TRBV6-5 and J is TRBJ2-7; 13 nucleotides agree with TRBD2. CDR3 length equals 16 residues. After removal of 0 bases from V and 3 bases from J, the junction contained 2 bases not matched to a gene. Germline-derived CDR1 and CDR2 are MNHEY and SVGAGI.